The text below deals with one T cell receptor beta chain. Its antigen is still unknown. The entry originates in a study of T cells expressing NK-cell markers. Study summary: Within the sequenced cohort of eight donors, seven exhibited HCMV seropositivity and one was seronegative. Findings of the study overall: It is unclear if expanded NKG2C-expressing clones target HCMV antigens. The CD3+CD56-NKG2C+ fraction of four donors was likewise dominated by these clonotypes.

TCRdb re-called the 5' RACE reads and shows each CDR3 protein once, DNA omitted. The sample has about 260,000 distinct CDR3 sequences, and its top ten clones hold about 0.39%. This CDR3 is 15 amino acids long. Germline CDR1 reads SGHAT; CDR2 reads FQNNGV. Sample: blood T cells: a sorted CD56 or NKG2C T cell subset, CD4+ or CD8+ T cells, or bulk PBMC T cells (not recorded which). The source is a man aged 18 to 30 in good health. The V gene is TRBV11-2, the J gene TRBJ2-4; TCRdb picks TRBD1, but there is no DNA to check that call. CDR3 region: CASSVPQSAKNIQYF.